This TCR beta chain was found in a study of blood T cell repertoires in COVID-19. Study in general: In each case, the material was cDNA or gDNA derived from T cells, B-cell-depleted T cells, or PBMCs.

CDR3 length: 18 residues. Trimming cost V 5 bases and J 4 bases; bases outside gene matches: 9. Germline-derived CDR1 and CDR2 are SGHAT and FQNNGV. Data came from immunoSEQ multiplex PCR; TCRdb stores just in-frame clones and leaves some out. The sample consists of 210,000 or so clones, just under 90% of them appearing once. The material sequenced was peripheral blood. The receptor comes from a man between 25 and 39 years old with COVID-19, enrolled during active disease. The chain combines TRBV11-2 with TRBJ2-2, with 14 nucleotides matching TRBD2. CDR3 nucleotide sequence: TGTGCCAGCAGCCCCGGACTAGCGGGAGGACGGCTCACCGGGGAGCTGTTTTTT. Translating gives CASSPGLAGGRLTGELFF. Looking up the rest from reference TRBV11-2 and TRBJ2-2 gives the full variable domain: EAGVAQSPRYKIIEKRQSVAFWCNPISGHATLYWYQQILGQGPKLLIQFQNNGVVDDSQLPKDRFSAERLKGVDSTLKIQPAKLEDSAVYLCASSPGLAGGRLTGELFFGEGSRLTVL.